This T cell receptor beta chain stems from a study of cytomegalovirus exposure and HLA in healthy donors. Whole-study findings and limits: Earlier analysis found most TCR beta V segments productive about 87% or about 30% of the time. The study put 150 or so TCR beta chains on its list as cytomegalovirus-associated.

The PCR used 60 Vbeta and 13 Jbeta primers. The assay was immunoSEQ multiplex PCR, and TCRdb's table has in-frame clones only and misses some. Of 98,000 or so clones in the sample, more than 75% are singletons; the top ten hold roughly 8.4%. About this clone itself: Its antigen is not identified.

Germline V gives CDR1 SGHDT, CDR2 YYEEEE. The junction had 5 bases not matched to a gene; V was cut back by 3 bases and J by 3 bases. The CDR3 covers 15 residues. Sequenced: PBMCs. The chain is built from TRBV5-6 and TRBJ1-5; 8 bases are a match to TRBD1. The sequence came from a human donor in good health. CDR3 in amino acids: CASSSTGVDNQPQHF. The CDR3 coding sequence is TGTGCCAGCAGCTCGACAGGGGTTGACAATCAGCCCCAGCATTTT. Full variable domain (remainder filled in from reference TRBV5-6 and TRBJ1-5): DAGVTQSPTHLIKTRGQQVTLRCSPKSGHDTVSWYQQALGQGPQFIFQYYEEEERQRGNFPDRFSGHQFPNYSSELNVNALLLGDSALYLCASSSTGVDNQPQHFGDGTRLSIL.